Described below is a single T cell receptor (beta chain) sequence and its context. The antigen remains unidentified. Clones were read by immunoSEQ multiplex PCR, and TCRdb kept only the in-frame ones, dropping some. In the table there are around 39,000 clones, approximately 80% of which are singletons. These data belong to a study of OX40 agonist ivuxolimab in advanced cancers. General observations from the study: Partial responders treated at 0.1-3.0 mg/kg exhibited clonal expansion among the lowest measured.

The V end was cut by 6 bases, the J end by 7 bases, with 15 bases between. The CDR3 is 13 amino acids. Per the germline V gene, CDR1 is MNHEY and CDR2 is SVGAGI. This chain uses TRBV6-5 with TRBJ1-2; weak D call: TRBD1 (6 bases). The sequence derives from an adult with an advanced solid tumor such as melanoma, head and neck, liver or kidney cancer. The specimen comprised CD4+ or CD8+ T cells sorted from blood, sampled in a trial of the OX40 agonist ivuxolimab. This chain's CDR3 is CASRPTGHPGYTF. DNA of the CDR3: TGTGCCAGCAGGCCGACAGGACATCCTGGCTACACCTTC.